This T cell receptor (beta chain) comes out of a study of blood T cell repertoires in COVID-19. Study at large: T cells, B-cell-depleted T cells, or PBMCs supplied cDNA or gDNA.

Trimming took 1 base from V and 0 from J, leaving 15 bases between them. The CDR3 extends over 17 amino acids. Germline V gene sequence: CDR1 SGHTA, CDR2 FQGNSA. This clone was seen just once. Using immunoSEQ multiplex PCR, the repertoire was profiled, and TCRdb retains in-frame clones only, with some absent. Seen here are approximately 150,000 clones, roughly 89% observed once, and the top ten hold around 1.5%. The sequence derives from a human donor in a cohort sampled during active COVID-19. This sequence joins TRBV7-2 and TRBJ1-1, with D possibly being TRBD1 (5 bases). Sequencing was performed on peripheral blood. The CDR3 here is CASSLVTGNIMNTEAFF. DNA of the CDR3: TGTGCCAGCAGCTTAGTTACAGGAAATATCATGAACACTGAAGCTTTCTTT.